This note documents a single TCR beta chain sequence. These data belong to a study of T-cell memory formation after mild COVID-19. Per germline, CDR1 MNHNS and CDR2 SASEGT. CDR3 length: 15 residues. V dropped 1 base and J dropped 15 bases, with 22 bases sitting between them. cDNA libraries for TCR alpha and TCR beta, carrying sample barcodes and UMIs, came from 5'RACE with constant-segment primers. MiXCR, applied by TCRdb to the 5' RACE reads, yields one record per CDR3 protein. The data show 55,000 to 75,000 distinct CDR3 sequences, 28% seen once. The TCR sequence derives from a man younger than 30 who had mild COVID-19 (a few samples of this study predate the infection). Cell type and time point are not known. This chain uses TRBV6-1 with TRBJ2-4; D possibly uses TRBD1 or TRBD2 (5 bases each). Sequencing input: PBMCs or a T cell subset sorted from them (not recorded which). CDR3 amino acids: CASSEGPYRDGPRYF. The CDR3 region has the DNA TGTGCCAGCAGTGAAGGACCTTATCGGGACGGCCCTAGGTACTTC.